The 25 T cell receptor beta chains below come from one sample, sequenced in a study of T cells in Graves' hyperthyroidism and ophthalmopathy. RNA transcripts were the template for amplifying TCR beta CDR3 regions. Carried out on the TCR CDR3, a first-round RT-PCR used the HTBI primer set. One entry per CDR3 protein, called by TCRdb with MiXCR from the multiplex PCR reads. The sample contains hundreds of thousands of distinct CDR3 sequences, over 15% of which appear only once. Specimen: blood. Source of these receptors: a woman in her forties or fifties with Graves' hyperthyroidism that later progressed to Graves' ophthalmopathy.

The chain has TRBV29-1 and TRBJ2-5; 8 positions agree with TRBD2. The germline gives CDR1 SQVTM, CDR2 ANQGSEA. The J segment lost 5 bases and the V segment lost 7 bases, leaving 15 bases of the junction unmatched. CDR3 length: 15 residues. This CDR3 is CSEKYGGGLGETQYF. CDR3 coding DNA: TGCAGCGAGAAATACGGGGGGGGCTTGGGGGAGACCCAGTACTTC.

This rearrangement joins TRBV12-3 or TRBV12-4 to TRBJ2-4; the D gene is possibly TRBD2 (6 bases). The CDR3 runs 14 residues. V dropped 5 bases and J dropped 8 bases, with 16 bases sitting between them. The CDR3 sequence: CASSPLPGADIQYF. The CDR3 DNA reads TGTGCCAGCAGTCCGCTTCCGGGAGCAGACATTCAGTACTTC.

This clonotype was seen only a few times. This chain links TRBV12-3 or TRBV12-4 with TRBJ2-5, with D perhaps matching TRBD1 (5 bases). V lost 3 bases to trimming and J lost 2 bases, with 13 bases between them. This CDR3 is 15 amino acids long. The CDR3 region has the DNA TGTGCCAGCAGTTTCTCTAGGACATTTCAAGAGACCCAGTACTTC. Protein: CASSFSRTFQETQYF.

This clonotype was picked up many times. CDR3 DNA: TGTGCCAGCAGCCCAGTCACCGGAAGGATATTCACTGAAGCTTTCTTT. This encodes CASSPVTGRIFTEAFF. This chain connects TRBV11-1 to TRBJ1-1; D is unclear. Germline CDR1 is SGHAT and CDR2 is FQDESV (reference sequence). This CDR3 spans 16 amino acids. V lost 5 bases and J lost 4, with 20 bases in between.

J is TRBJ2-2 and V is TRBV9; D remains ambiguous. Looked up from germline, CDR1 is SGDLS and CDR2 is YYNGEE. The CDR3 has 12 amino acids. V was pared by 4 bases and J by 7 bases, with 8 bases between. This CDR3 reads CASSLPDGELFF. In DNA, the CDR3 is TGTGCCAGCAGCCTCCCCGACGGGGAGCTGTTTTTT.

In this sample, this clonotype turned up many times. This sequence joins TRBV12-3 or TRBV12-4 and TRBJ1-5; D remains ambiguous. V lost 3 bases to trimming and J lost 6 bases, with 12 bases between them. The CDR3 is 14 residues long. CDR3 sequence: CASSFKVESQPQHF. The DNA of the CDR3 is TGTGCCAGCAGTTTTAAGGTTGAGAGTCAGCCCCAGCATTTT.

This clonotype was seen a handful of times. The rearrangement joins TRBV6-1 to TRBJ1-2, with 7 bases identical to TRBD1. Germline V CDR1 and CDR2: MNHNS, SASEGT. The CDR3 is 14 residues long. After removal of 4 bases from V and 7 bases from J, the junction contained 9 bases not matched to a gene. CDR3 in DNA: TGTGCCAGCAGTGGCTCGACAGGGAGGTCTGGCTACACCTTC. Protein: CASSGSTGRSGYTF.

Concerning this clonotype: This may arise from a read error, as a much more abundant clone is one base away. V gene TRBV3-1 combines with J gene TRBJ1-4; possible D gene TRBD1, 6 bases. Germline CDR1 is LGHDT and CDR2 is YNNKEL (reference sequence). The CDR3 length is 17 residues. Written as DNA, the CDR3 is TGTGCCGGCAGCCTTCTGACGGGGGCAACGGGTAATGAAAAACTGTTTTTT. Its translation: CAGSLLTGATGNEKLFF.

The chain links TRBV6-1 to TRBJ1-2; D is uncertain. The length of the CDR3 is 12 residues. Germline lookup yields CDR1 MNHNS and CDR2 SASEGT. Deletions cut 5 bases from V and 3 bases from J, with 7 bases between. CDR3 DNA sequence: TGTGCCAGCAGTCCGGGGTACTATGGCTACACCTTC. Protein sequence: CASSPGYYGYTF.

This clonotype was seen many times. The chain couples TRBV6-6 to TRBJ2-7; D possibly uses TRBD1 or TRBD2 (7 bases each). This CDR3 comprises 17 residues. In germline, CDR1 is MNHNY, CDR2 SVGAGI (reference sequence). Trimming took off 2 bases at V and 0 bases at J, with 17 bases between the two ends. This CDR3 reads CASSYGPGGVDSYEQYF. The CDR3, as DNA: TGTGCCAGCAGTTACGGTCCAGGGGGGGTCGACTCCTACGAGCAGTACTTC.

As regards this clonotype: Because the CDR3 is missing its conserved closing phenylalanine or tryptophan, this is likely a read error. J is TRBJ2-5 and V is TRBV9, with 14 nucleotides matching TRBD2. The CDR3 is made up of 16 amino acids. Unmatched junction bases numbered 5, after V lost 3 bases and J lost 4 bases. Germline loops: CDR1 SGDLS, CDR2 YYNGEE. The CDR3 nucleotides are TGTGCCAGCAGCGGACTAGCGGGGGGGCCCCTAGAGACCCAGTACCTC. Its translation: CASSGLAGGPLETQYL.

This chain connects TRBV10-2 to TRBJ2-1; 7 bases map to TRBD2. The junction had 6 bases not matched to a gene; V was cut back by 10 bases and J by 6 bases. The CDR3 contains 12 residues. Germline V CDR1 and CDR2: WSHSY, SAAADI. CDR3 sequence: CATSKRGNEQFF. The DNA for the CDR3 is TGCGCCACCTCTAAGCGGGGCAATGAGCAGTTCTTC.

The rearrangement uses TRBV6-1 and TRBJ1-5, with 8 bases identical to TRBD1. The germline CDR1 and CDR2 sequences are MNHNS and SASEGT. The CDR3 extends over 16 amino acids. V gave up 6 bases and J gave up 4 bases; unmatched junction bases: 11. The CDR3 DNA follows: TGTGCCAGCAGCCGGACAGGGTTGGCTTCAAATCAGCCCCAGCATTTT. Translation: CASSRTGLASNQPQHF.

Many counts were recorded for this clonotype. This chain connects TRBV7-3 to TRBJ2-1, with D uncertain. The CDR3 runs to 15 residues. With 0 bases removed from V and 0 bases from J, the gap between germline ends came to 6 bases. Germline CDR1 SGHTA, CDR2 FQGTGA. The CDR3 protein is CASSLTRSSYNEQFF. In DNA, the CDR3 is TGTGCCAGCAGCTTAACACGGAGCTCCTACAATGAGCAGTTCTTC.

V gene TRBV15 combines with J gene TRBJ1-5; D is undetermined. This CDR3 has 13 amino acids. Trimming shortened V by 7 bases and J by 0 bases, and 7 bases separated the two germline ends. Germline CDR1 LNHNV, CDR2 YYDKDF (reference sequence). DNA of the CDR3: TGTGCCACCAAAGAATATAGCAATCAGCCCCAGCATTTT. It translates to CATKEYSNQPQHF. The whole variable domain, remainder taken from reference TRBV15 and TRBJ1-5, is DAMVIQNPRYQVTQFGKPVTLSCSQTLNHNVMYWYQQKSSQAPKLLFHYYDKDFNNEADTPDNFQSRRPNTSFCFLDIRSPGLGDTAMYLCATKEYSNQPQHFGDGTRLSIL.

The genes are TRBV27 and TRBJ2-5, with D perhaps assigned TRBD1 or TRBD2 (5 bases each). Germline V gene data show CDR1 as MNHEY and CDR2 as SMNVEV (reference sequence). V was trimmed by 4 bases and J by 4 bases, leaving 10 bases between them. This CDR3 is built from 13 residues. The CDR3 region has the DNA TGTGCCAGCAGTTATGATGGGGGAGAGACCCAGTACTTC. It specifies CASSYDGGETQYF.

This clonotype appeared many times. This chain connects TRBV12-3 or TRBV12-4 to TRBJ2-1, with 7 bases lining up with TRBD2. The CDR3 spans 16 residues. J lost 0 bases, V lost 1 base, and 3 bases had no gene match. CDR3 region: CASSLGRGTSYNEQFF. CDR3 bases: TGTGCCAGCAGTTTAGGGCGGGGGACCTCCTACAATGAGCAGTTCTTC.

The chain carries TRBV6-5 and TRBJ2-2; D is unclear. Germline CDR1 reads MNHEY; CDR2 reads SVGAGI. This CDR3 is 11 amino acids long. V lost 6 bases to trimming and J lost 9 bases, with 8 bases between them. The CDR3 protein is CASSDSRELFF. CDR3 sequence (DNA): TGTGCCAGCAGCGACTCAAGGGAGCTGTTTTTT.

This chain links TRBV6-6 with TRBJ2-6; perhaps D is TRBD1 or TRBD2 (5 bases each). The ends were cut back, 0 bases at V and 1 base at J, with 7 bases in the middle. CDR3 length: 16 amino acids. Looked up from germline, CDR1 is MNHNY and CDR2 is SVGAGI (reference sequence). CDR3 bases: TGTGCCAGCAGTTACTCTTGGGGGTCTGGGGCCAACGTCCTGACTTTC. Encoded protein: CASSYSWGSGANVLTF.

This clonotype appeared many times. The chain uses TRBV7-8 and TRBJ1-1; no clear D gene. Trimming left V 5 bases short and J 4 bases short, with 11 bases between. Germline V lookup: CDR1 SGHVS, CDR2 FQNEAQ. The CDR3 totals 13 residues. CDR3 region: CASSGVWSTEAFF. Here the CDR3 DNA reads TGTGCCAGCAGCGGGGTGTGGAGCACTGAAGCTTTCTTT.

This rearrangement joins TRBV2 to TRBJ1-3, with D possibly matching TRBD1 (5 bases). Trimming took 4 bases from V and 0 from J, leaving 10 bases between them. The CDR3 length is 15 residues. CDR1 is SNHLY and CDR2 is FYNNEI in the germline V gene. The DNA of the CDR3 is TGTGCCAGCAGTGGGGGGACGGGCTCTGGAAACACCATATATTTT. This translates into CASSGGTGSGNTIYF.

The rearrangement links TRBV7-2 to TRBJ1-1; D ambiguous. Between the trimmed V and J ends, which lost 4 bases and 5 bases, there was a span of 14 bases. The CDR3 is 14 residues long. Germline V CDR1 and CDR2: SGHTA, FQGNSA. In DNA, the CDR3 is TGTGCCAGCAGCTCTATCGGAGAAAGGACTGAAGCTTTCTTT. The encoded protein is CASSSIGERTEAFF.

Remarks on this clonotype: No conserved phenylalanine or tryptophan ends this CDR3, so it is likely a read error. CDR3 residues: CASSLGRGFESNQPQHL. The CDR3 DNA follows: TGTGCCAGCAGTTTAGGCAGGGGGTTCGAAAGCAATCAGCCCCAGCATCTT. The rearrangement joins TRBV27 to TRBJ1-5; 7 bases align to TRBD1. V trimming: 2 bases; J trimming: 1 base; junction bases outside the gene matches: 8. The CDR3 runs 17 residues. In germline, CDR1 is MNHEY, CDR2 SMNVEV (reference sequence).

The rearrangement joins TRBV6-2 or TRBV6-3 to TRBJ2-1; 7 bases match TRBD2. Per the germline V gene, CDR1 is MNHEY and CDR2 is SVGEGT. V was pared by 0 bases and J by 5 bases, with 4 bases of the junction left unmatched. The CDR3 loop spans 15 amino acids. The CDR3 region has the DNA TGTGCCAGCAGTTACTCTCCGCGGGGGAACAATGAGCAGTTCTTC. As protein: CASSYSPRGNNEQFF.

The genes are TRBV20-1 and TRBJ1-5; the D gene is possibly TRBD1 (5 bases). V dropped 6 bases and J dropped 7 bases, with 16 bases sitting between them. Looked up from germline, CDR1 is DFQATT and CDR2 is SNEGSKA (reference sequence). The CDR3 runs to 13 residues. CDR3 region: CSATTGRTQPQHF. DNA of the CDR3: TGCAGTGCAACCACGGGACGCACGCAGCCCCAGCATTTT.